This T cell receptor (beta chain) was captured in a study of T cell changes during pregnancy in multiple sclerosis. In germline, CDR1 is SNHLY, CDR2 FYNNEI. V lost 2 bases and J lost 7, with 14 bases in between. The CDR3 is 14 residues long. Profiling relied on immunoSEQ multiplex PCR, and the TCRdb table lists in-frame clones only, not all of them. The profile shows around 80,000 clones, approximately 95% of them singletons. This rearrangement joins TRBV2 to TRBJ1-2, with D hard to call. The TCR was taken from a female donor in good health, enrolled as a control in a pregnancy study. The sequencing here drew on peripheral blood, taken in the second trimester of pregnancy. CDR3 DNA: TGTGCCAGCAGTGAAACCCCCGGGTTTAGTGGCTACACCTTC. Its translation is CASSETPGFSGYTF.